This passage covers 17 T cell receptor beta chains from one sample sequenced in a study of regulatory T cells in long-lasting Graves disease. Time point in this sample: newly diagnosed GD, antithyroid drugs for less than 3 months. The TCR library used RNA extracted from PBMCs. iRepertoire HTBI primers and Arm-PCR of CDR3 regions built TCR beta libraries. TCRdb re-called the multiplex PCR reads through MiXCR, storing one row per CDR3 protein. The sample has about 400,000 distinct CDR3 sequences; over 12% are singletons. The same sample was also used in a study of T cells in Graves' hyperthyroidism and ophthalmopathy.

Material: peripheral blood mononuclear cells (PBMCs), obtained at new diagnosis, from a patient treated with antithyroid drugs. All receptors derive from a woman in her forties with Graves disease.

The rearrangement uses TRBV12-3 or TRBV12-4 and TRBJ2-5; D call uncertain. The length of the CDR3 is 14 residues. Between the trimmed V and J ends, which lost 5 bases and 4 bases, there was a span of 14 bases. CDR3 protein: CASSPTGPRETQYF. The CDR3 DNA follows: TGTGCCAGCAGTCCGACTGGGCCTCGAGAGACCCAGTACTTC.

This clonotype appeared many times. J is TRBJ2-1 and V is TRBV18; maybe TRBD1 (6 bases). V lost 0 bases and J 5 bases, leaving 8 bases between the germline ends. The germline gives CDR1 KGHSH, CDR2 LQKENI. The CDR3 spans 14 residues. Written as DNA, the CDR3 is TGTGCCAGCTCACCACCTCCAGGGGACAATGAGCAGTTCTTC. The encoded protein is CASSPPPGDNEQFF.

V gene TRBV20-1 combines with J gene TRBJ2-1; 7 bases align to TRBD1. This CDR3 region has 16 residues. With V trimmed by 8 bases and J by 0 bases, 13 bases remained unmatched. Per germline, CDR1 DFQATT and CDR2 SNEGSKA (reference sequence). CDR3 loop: CSMLWPGTDSYNEQFF. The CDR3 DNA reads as TGCAGTATGTTATGGCCCGGGACAGACTCCTACAATGAGCAGTTCTTC.

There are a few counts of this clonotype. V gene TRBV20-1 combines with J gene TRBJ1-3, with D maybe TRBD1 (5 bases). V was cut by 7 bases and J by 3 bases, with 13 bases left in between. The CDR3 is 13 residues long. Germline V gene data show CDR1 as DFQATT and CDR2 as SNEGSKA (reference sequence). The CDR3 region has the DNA TGCAGTGTCACATCAGGGCTTGGAAACACCATATATTTT. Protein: CSVTSGLGNTIYF.

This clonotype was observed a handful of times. CDR3 nucleotides: TGTGCCAGCTCACCAAACACAGGTGATGGAAACACCATATATTTT. It is translated as CASSPNTGDGNTIYF. This chain uses TRBV18 with TRBJ1-3, with D possibly matching TRBD1 (5 bases). The V and J ends lost 2 bases and 3 bases respectively, with 11 bases between them. Germline loops: CDR1 KGHSH, CDR2 LQKENI. This CDR3 has 15 residues. Together with reference TRBV18 and TRBJ1-3, the CDR3 gives the full variable domain: NAGVMQNPRHLVRRRGQEARLRCSPMKGHSHVYWYRQLPEEGLKFMVYLQKENIIDESGMPKERFSAEFPKEGPSILRIQQVVRGDSAAYFCASSPNTGDGNTIYFGEGSWLTVV.

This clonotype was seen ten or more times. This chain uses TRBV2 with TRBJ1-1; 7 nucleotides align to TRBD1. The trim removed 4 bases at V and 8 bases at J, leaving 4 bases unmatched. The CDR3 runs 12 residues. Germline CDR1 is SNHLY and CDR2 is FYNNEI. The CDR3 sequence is CASSGQGEEAFF. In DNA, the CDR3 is TGTGCCAGCAGTGGACAGGGTGAGGAAGCTTTCTTT.

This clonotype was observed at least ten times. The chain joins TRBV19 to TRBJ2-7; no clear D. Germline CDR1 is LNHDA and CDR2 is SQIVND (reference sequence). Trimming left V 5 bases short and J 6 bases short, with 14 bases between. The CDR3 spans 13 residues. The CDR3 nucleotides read TGTGCCAGTAGTTGGCCGGATAGTGGCGAGCAGTACTTC. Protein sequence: CASSWPDSGEQYF.

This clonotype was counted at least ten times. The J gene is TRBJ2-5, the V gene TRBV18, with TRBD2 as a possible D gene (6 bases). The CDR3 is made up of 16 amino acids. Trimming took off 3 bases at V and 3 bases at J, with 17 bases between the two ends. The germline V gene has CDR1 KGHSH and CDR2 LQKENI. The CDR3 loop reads CASSPSLGGVEETQYF. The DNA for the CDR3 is TGTGCCAGCTCACCTTCCCTTGGCGGGGTCGAAGAGACCCAGTACTTC.

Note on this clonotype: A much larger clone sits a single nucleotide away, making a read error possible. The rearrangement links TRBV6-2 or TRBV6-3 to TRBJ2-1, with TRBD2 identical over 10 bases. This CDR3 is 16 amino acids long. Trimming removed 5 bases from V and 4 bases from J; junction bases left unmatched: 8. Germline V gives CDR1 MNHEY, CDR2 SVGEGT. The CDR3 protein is CASSKGAGGTYNEQFF. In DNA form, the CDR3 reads TGTGCCAGCAGTAAAGGAGCGGGAGGGACATACAATGAGCAGTTCTTC.

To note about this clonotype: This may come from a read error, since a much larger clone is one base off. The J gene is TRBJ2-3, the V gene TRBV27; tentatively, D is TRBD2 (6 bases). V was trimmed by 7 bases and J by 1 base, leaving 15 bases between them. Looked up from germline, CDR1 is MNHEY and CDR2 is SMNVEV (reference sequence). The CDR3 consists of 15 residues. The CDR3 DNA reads TGTGCCAGCAATTCCCGGGACTCCCGCACAGATACGCAGTATTTT. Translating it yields CASNSRDSRTDTQYF.

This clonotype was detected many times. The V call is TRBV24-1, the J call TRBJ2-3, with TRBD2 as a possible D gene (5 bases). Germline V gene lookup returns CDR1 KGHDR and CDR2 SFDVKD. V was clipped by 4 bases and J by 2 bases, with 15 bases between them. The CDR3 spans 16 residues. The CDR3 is CATSDSGSFNTDTQYF. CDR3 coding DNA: TGTGCCACCAGTGACTCGGGGAGCTTCAACACAGATACGCAGTATTTT.

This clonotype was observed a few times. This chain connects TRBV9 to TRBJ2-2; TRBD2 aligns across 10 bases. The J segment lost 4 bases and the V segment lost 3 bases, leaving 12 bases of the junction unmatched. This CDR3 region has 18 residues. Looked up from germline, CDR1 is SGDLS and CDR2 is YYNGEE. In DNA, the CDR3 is TGTGCCAGCAGCGGAACGCTAGCGGGAGATGGTTTCACCGGGGAGCTGTTTTTT. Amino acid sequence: CASSGTLAGDGFTGELFF.

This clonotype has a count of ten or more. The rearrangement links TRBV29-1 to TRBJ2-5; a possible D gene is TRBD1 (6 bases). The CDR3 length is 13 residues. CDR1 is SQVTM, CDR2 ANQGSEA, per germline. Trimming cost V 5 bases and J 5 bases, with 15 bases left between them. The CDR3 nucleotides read TGCAGCGTTCCTCCCCCAGGGGTTGAGACCCAGTACTTC. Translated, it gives CSVPPPGVETQYF.

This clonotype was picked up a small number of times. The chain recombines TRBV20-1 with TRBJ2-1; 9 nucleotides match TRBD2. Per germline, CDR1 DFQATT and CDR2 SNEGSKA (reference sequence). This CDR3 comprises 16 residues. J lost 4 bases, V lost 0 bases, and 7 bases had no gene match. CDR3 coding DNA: TGCAGTGCTAGAGAGGAACTAGCGGGTATATACAATGAGCAGTTCTTC. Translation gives CSAREELAGIYNEQFF.

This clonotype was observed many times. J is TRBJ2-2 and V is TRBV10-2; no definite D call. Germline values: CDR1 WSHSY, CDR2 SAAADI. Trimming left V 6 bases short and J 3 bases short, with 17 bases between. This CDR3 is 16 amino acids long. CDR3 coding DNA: TGCGCCAGCAGGCATAGTCTAGGCCGGGACACCGGGGAGCTGTTTTTT. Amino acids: CASRHSLGRDTGELFF.

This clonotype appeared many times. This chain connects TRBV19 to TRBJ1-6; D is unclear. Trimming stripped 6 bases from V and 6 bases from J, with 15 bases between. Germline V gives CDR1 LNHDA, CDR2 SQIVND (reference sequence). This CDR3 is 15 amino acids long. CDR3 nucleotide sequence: TGTGCCAGTAGCCCCATGGGCGGCGCTAATTCACCCCTCCACTTT. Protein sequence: CASSPMGGANSPLHF.

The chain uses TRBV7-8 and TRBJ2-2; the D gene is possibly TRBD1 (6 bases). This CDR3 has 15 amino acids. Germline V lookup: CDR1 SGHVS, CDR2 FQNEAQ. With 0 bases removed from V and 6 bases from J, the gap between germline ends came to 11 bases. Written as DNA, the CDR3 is TGTGCCAGCAGCTTAGCTTTCCCAGGGGCCGGGGAGCTGTTTTTT. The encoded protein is CASSLAFPGAGELFF.